Below, 10 T cell receptor beta chains from the same sample are listed, as sequenced in a study of blood T cell repertoires in COVID-19. TCRdb's copy holds only in-frame clones and misses some; the assay was immunoSEQ multiplex PCR. Of about 120,000 clones listed, just over 90% were seen once; the top ten hold less than 2%. Material for sequencing was peripheral blood. These TCRs come from a human donor with active COVID-19. The donor label of this sample is uncertain.

The V gene is TRBV14, the J gene TRBJ1-6, with TRBD1 matching over 7 bases. The CDR3 loop spans 17 amino acids. CDR1 is SGHDN and CDR2 is FVKESK in the germline V gene. V was pared by 6 bases and J by 4 bases, with 12 bases of the junction left unmatched. CDR3 protein: CASSQTGTEVYNSPLHF. The CDR3 coding sequence is TGTGCCAGCAGTCAGACCGGGACAGAAGTATATAATTCACCCCTCCACTTT.

The rearrangement joins TRBV7-9 to TRBJ1-2; TRBD1 matches 8 bases. V was clipped by 4 bases and J by 3 bases; unmatched bases: 4. The germline gives CDR1 SEHNR, CDR2 FQNEAQ (reference sequence). The CDR3 has 14 amino acids. As DNA, the CDR3 is TGTGCCAGCAGCTACAGGGGGTCTGACTATGGCTACACCTTC. Amino acid sequence: CASSYRGSDYGYTF. The variable domain in full, with the rest retrieved from reference TRBV7-9 and TRBJ1-2, is DTGVSQNPRHKITKRGQNVTFRCDPISEHNRLYWYRQTLGQGPEFLTYFQNEAQLEKSRLLSDRFSAERPKGSFSTLEIQRTEQGDSAMYLCASSYRGSDYGYTFGSGTRLTVV.

The chain is built from TRBV30 and TRBJ1-2; D gene unclear. Germline lookup yields CDR1 GTSNPN and CDR2 SVGIG (reference sequence). V was shortened by 1 base and J by 8 bases, with 8 bases between the two germline ends. The CDR3 runs to 11 residues. The CDR3 DNA sequence: TGTGCCTGGAGTGCCGGGGTCGGCTACACCTTC. The encoded protein is CAWSAGVGYTF.

This clone showed up just once. As DNA, the CDR3 is TGTGCCAGCAGCTTATCATGGAACACTGAAGCTTTCTTT. Translation: CASSLSWNTEAFF. The chain links TRBV11-2 to TRBJ1-1; D is uncertain. Germline V CDR1 and CDR2: SGHAT, FQNNGV. CDR3 length: 13 amino acids. V lost 2 bases to trimming and J lost 1 base, with 5 bases between them.

The chain combines TRBV4-1 with TRBJ2-5; 11 bases agree with TRBD2. The J segment lost 4 bases and the V segment lost 0 bases, leaving 1 base of the junction unmatched. CDR3 size: 15 residues. CDR1 is MGHRA and CDR2 is YSYEKL in the germline V gene. In DNA form, the CDR3 reads TGCGCCAGCAGCCAAGAGGGGACTAGCGGAGAGACCCAGTACTTC. This translates into CASSQEGTSGETQYF.

The J gene is TRBJ2-1, the V gene TRBV2, with 14 bases that match TRBD2. The CDR3 covers 17 residues. CDR1 is SNHLY, CDR2 FYNNEI, per germline. V gave up 7 bases and J gave up 0 bases; unmatched junction bases: 5. The CDR3 spells CASTTGTSGSSYNEQFF. DNA for the CDR3: TGTGCCAGCACCACCGGGACTAGCGGGAGCTCCTACAATGAGCAGTTCTTC.

The chain links TRBV11-2 to TRBJ1-5, with 7 bases aligning to TRBD1. V lost 4 bases to trimming and J lost 0 bases; unmatched junction nucleotides: 3. Germline-derived CDR1 and CDR2 are SGHAT and FQNNGV. CDR3 length: 15 amino acids. The CDR3 loop is CASSWGQTSNQPQHF. The CDR3 DNA is TGTGCCAGCAGCTGGGGACAGACTAGCAATCAGCCCCAGCATTTT.

The V call is TRBV6-5, the J call TRBJ2-1; D is unresolved. The CDR3 runs to 13 residues. Trimming pared 5 bases from V and 6 bases from J, leaving 11 bases between. CDR1 and CDR2 (germline): MNHEY, SVGAGI. DNA for the CDR3: TGTGCCAGCAGTCAGAGGAGCCGCAATGAGCAGTTCTTC. Translating it yields CASSQRSRNEQFF.

This chain links TRBV5-4 with TRBJ2-7; D unresolved. The V and J ends lost 4 bases and 2 bases respectively, with 4 bases between them. Germline CDR1 reads SGHNT; CDR2 reads YYREEE (reference sequence). The CDR3 totals 11 residues. The DNA for the CDR3 is TGTGCCAGCAGCGCAGCCTACGAGCAGTACTTC. This sequence encodes CASSAAYEQYF. Filled out from reference TRBV5-4 and TRBJ2-7, the complete variable domain reads ETGVTQSPTHLIKTRGQQVTLRCSSQSGHNTVSWYQQALGQGPQFIFQYYREEENGRGNFPPRFSGLQFPNYSSELNVNALELDDSALYLCASSAAYEQYFGPGTRLTVT.

V is TRBV5-1 and J is TRBJ2-7, with D maybe TRBD1 (6 bases). Trimming took 2 bases from V and 2 from J, leaving 17 bases between them. Germline CDR1 is SGHRS and CDR2 is YFSETQ. This CDR3 has 16 residues. Here the CDR3 DNA reads TGCGCCAGCAGCTTAAACAGGGAATTAGTTACCTACGAGCAGTACTTC. Amino acids: CASSLNRELVTYEQYF.